This TCR beta chain originates from a study of CD8 T cells in Susac syndrome. CD8+ and CD4+ blood T cells underwent TCR beta sequencing. Recently defined diagnostic criteria for definite or probable disease were fulfilled by Susac syndrome patients. Germline CDR1 MDHEN, CDR2 SYDVKM. V was trimmed by 3 bases and J by 3 bases, leaving 15 bases between them. There are 15 residues in the CDR3. Random-hexamer reverse transcription was applied to roughly 0.45 to 1 ug RNA. TCRdb redid the calling of the immunoSEQ multiplex PCR reads with MiXCR, one entry per CDR3 protein. The sample consists of more than 70,000 distinct CDR3 sequences, roughly 95% of them appearing once. Overall study results and limits: Susac-specific public clones numbered about 16 in total CD8+ repertoires (and roughly five in CD8+ TEMRA repertoires).

Comments on this clonotype: The antigen is undetermined.

The sequence came from a human donor with Susac syndrome. The sample was CD8+ T cells from PBMCs. The V call is TRBV28, the J call TRBJ2-7; D gene ambiguous. As DNA, the CDR3 is TGTGCCAGCAGTTTCTTGTCGGCGTCTAGCTACGAGCAGTACTTC. This gives the protein CASSFLSASSYEQYF.